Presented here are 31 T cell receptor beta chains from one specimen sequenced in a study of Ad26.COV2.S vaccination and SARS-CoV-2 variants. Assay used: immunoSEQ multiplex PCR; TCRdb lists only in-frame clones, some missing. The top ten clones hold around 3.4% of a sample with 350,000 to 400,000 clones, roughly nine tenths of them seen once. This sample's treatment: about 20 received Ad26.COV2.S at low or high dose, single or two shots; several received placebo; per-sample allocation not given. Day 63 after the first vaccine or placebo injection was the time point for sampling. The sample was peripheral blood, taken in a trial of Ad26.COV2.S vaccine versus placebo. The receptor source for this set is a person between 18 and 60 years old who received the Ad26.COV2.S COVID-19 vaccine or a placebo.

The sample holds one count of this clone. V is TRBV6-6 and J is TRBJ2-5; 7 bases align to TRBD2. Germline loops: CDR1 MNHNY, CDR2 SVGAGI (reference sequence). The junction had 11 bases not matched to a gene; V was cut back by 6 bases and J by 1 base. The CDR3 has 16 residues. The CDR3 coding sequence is TGTGCCAGCAGCCCCCGACCCCCTAGCGGCCAAGAGACCCAGTACTTC. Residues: CASSPRPPSGQETQYF.

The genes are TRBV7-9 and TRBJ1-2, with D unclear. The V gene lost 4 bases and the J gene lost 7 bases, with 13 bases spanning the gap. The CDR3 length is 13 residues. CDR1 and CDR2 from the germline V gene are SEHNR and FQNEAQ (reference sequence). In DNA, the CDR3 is TGTGCCAGCAGCTGGGCCGGGTCTTCTGGCTACACCTTC. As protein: CASSWAGSSGYTF.

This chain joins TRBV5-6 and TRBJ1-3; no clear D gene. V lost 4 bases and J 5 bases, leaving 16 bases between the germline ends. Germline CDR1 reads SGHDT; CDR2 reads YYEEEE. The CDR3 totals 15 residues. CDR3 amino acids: CASSPGQVGRNTIYF. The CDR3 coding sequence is TGTGCCAGCAGCCCCGGTCAGGTCGGGAGAAACACCATATATTTT.

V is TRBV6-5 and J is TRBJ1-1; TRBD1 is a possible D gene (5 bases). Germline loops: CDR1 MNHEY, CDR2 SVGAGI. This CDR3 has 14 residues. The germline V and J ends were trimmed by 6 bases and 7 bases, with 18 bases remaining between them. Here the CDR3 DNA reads TGTGCCAGCAGCCGGGACGGCCGGAGGGATGAAGCTTTCTTT. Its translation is CASSRDGRRDEAFF.

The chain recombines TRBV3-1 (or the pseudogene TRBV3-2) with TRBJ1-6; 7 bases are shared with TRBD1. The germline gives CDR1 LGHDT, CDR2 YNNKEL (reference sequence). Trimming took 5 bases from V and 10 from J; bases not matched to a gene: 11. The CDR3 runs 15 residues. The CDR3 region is CASSSNRGEGSPLHF. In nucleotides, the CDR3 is TGTGCCAGCAGCAGTAACAGGGGAGAAGGATCACCCCTCCACTTT.

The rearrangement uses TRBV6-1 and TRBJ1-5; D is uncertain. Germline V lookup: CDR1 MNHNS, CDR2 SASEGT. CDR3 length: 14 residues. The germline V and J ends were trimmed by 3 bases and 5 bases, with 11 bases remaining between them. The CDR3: CASSDRARYQPQHF. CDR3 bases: TGTGCCAGCAGTGATAGGGCGAGATATCAGCCCCAGCATTTT.

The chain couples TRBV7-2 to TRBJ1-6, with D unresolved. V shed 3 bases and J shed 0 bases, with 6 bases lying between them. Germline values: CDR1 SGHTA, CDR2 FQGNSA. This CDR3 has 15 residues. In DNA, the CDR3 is TGTGCCAGCAGCTTGGCCAGCTCCTATAATTCACCCCTCCACTTT. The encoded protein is CASSLASSYNSPLHF.

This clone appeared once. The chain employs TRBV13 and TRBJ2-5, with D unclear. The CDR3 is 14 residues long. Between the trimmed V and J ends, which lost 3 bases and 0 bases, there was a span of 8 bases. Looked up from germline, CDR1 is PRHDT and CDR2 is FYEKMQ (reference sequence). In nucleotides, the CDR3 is TGTGCCAGCAGCTTCACTCAGAACCAAGAGACCCAGTACTTC. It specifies CASSFTQNQETQYF.

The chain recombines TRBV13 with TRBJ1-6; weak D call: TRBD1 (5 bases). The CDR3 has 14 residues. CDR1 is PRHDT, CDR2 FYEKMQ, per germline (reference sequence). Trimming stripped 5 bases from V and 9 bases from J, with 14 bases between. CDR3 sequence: CASSLTAGGSPLHF. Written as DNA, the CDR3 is TGTGCCAGCAGCCTGACGGCGGGGGGTTCACCCCTCCACTTT.

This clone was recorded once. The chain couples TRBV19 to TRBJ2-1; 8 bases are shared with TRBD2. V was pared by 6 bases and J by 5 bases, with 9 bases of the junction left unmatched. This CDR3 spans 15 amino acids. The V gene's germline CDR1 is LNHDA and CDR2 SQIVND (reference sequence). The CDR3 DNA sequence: TGTGCCAGTAGCGTTAGCGGGGAACCTCACAATGAGCAGTTCTTC. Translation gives CASSVSGEPHNEQFF.

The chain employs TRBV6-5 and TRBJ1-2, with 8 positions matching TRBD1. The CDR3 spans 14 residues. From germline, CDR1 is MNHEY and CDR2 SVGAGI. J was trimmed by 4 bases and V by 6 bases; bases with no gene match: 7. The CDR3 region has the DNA TGTGCCAGCAGGGCGACAGGGGCGGCCTATGGCTACACCTTC. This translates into CASRATGAAYGYTF.

The CDR3 region is CASSPGGAETEAFF. The CDR3 nucleotides read TGCGCCAGCAGCCCTGGGGGGGCGGAAACTGAAGCTTTCTTT. The rearrangement joins TRBV5-1 to TRBJ1-1; D might be TRBD1 (6 bases). From germline, CDR1 is SGHRS and CDR2 YFSETQ. CDR3 length: 14 amino acids. V was shortened by 4 bases and J by 5 bases, with 15 bases between the two germline ends.

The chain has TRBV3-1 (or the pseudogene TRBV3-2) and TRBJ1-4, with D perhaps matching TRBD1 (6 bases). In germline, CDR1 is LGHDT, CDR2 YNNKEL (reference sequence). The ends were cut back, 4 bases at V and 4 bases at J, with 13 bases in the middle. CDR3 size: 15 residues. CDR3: CASSPSKGVNEKLFF. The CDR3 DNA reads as TGTGCCAGCAGCCCATCGAAGGGGGTTAATGAAAAACTGTTTTTT.

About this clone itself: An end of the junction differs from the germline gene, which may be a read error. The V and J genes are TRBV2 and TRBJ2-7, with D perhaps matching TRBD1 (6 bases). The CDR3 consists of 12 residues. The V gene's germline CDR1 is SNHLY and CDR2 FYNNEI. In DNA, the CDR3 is TGTGCCAGCACCCGCTCCCAGGACCCAGGGGCCTTC. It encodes CASTRSQDPGAF.

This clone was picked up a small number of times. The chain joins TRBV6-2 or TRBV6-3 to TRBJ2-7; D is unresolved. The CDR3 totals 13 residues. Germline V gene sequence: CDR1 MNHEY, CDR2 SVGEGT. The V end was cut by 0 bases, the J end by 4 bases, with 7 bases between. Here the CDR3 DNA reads TGTGCCAGCAGTTACTCCCCTCGGTACGAGCAGTACTTC. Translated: CASSYSPRYEQYF.

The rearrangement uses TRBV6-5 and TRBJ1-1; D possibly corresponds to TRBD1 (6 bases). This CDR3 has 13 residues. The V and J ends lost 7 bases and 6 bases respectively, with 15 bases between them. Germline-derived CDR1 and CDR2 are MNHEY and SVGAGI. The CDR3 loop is CASNVQGASEAFF. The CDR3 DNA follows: TGTGCCAGCAACGTACAGGGAGCGTCTGAAGCTTTCTTT.

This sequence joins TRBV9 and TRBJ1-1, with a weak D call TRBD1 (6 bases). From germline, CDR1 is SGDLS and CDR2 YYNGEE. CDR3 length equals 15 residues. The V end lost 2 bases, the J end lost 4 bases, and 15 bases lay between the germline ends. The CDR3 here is CASSVVIQGGTEAFF. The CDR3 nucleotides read TGTGCCAGCAGCGTGGTGATACAGGGCGGCACTGAAGCTTTCTTT.

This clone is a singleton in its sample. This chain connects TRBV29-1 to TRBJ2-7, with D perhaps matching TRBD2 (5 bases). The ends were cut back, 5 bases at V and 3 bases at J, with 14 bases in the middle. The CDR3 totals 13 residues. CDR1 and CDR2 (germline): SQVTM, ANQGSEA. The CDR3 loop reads CSVKGGKLYEQYF. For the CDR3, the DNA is TGCAGCGTTAAAGGAGGTAAACTCTACGAGCAGTACTTC.

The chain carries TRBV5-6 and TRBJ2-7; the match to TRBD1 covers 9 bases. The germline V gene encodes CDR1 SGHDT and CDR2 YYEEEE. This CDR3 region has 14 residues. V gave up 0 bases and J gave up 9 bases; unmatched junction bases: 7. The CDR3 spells CASSLGQGGGAQYF. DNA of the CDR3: TGTGCCAGCAGCTTGGGACAGGGGGGTGGCGCGCAGTACTTC.

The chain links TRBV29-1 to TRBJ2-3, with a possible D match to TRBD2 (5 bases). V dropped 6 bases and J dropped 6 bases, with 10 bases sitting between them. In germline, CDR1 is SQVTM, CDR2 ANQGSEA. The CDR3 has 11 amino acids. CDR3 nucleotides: TGCAGCGTCACCCCGGGGGATACGCAGTATTTT. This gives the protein CSVTPGDTQYF.

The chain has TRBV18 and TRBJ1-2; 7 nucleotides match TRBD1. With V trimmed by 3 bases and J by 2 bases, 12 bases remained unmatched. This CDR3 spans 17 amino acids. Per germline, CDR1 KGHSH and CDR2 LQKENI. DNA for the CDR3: TGTGCCAGCTCACCCCCGAGAGGGGGCGAAAAAAACTATGGCTACACCTTC. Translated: CASSPPRGGEKNYGYTF.

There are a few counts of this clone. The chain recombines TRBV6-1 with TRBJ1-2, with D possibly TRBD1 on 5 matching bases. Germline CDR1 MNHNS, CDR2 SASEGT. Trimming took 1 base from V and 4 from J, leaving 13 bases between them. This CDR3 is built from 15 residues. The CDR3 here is CASSEGQWGSYGYTF. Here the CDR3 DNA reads TGTGCCAGCAGTGAAGGACAGTGGGGTAGCTATGGCTACACCTTC.

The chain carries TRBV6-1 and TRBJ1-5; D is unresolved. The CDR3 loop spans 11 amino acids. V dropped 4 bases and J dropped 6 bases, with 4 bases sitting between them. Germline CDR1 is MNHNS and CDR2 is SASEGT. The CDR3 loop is CASSVAQPQHF. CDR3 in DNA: TGTGCCAGCAGTGTAGCTCAGCCCCAGCATTTT.

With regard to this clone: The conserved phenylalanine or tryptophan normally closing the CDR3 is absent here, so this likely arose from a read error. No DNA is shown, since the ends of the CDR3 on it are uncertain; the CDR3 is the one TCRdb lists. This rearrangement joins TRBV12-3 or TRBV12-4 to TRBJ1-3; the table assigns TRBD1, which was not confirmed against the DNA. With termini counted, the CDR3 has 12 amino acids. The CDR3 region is CASSLGSGISDR.

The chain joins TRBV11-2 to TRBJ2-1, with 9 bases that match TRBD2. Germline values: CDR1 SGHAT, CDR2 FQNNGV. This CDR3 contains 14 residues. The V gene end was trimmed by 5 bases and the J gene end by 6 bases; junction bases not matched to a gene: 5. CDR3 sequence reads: CASSPGTSLNEQFF. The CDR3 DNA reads TGTGCCAGCAGCCCCGGGACTAGCCTCAATGAGCAGTTCTTC.

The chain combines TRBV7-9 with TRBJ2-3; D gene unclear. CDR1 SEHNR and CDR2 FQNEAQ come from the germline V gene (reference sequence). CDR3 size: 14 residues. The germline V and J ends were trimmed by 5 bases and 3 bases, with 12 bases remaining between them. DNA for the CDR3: TGTGCCAGCAGCCCTTCAGGTGTAACAGATACGCAGTATTTT. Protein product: CASSPSGVTDTQYF.

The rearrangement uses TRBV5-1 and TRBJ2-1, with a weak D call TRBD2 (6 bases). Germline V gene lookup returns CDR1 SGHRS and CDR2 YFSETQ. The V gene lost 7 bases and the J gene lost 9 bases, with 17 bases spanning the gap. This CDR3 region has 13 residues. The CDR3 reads CASSPYEGGEQFF. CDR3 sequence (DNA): TGCGCCAGCTCCCCTTACGAGGGAGGTGAGCAGTTCTTC. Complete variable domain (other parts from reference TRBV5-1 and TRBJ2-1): KAGVTQTPRYLIKTRGQQVTLSCSPISGHRSVSWYQQTPGQGLQFLFEYFSETQRNKGNFPGRFSGRQFSNSRSEMNVSTLELGDSALYLCASSPYEGGEQFFGPGTRLTVL.

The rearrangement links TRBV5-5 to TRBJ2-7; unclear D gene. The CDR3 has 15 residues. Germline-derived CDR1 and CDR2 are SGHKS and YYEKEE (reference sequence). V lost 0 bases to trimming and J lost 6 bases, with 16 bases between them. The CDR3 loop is CASSLAPRHPLEQYF. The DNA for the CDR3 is TGTGCCAGCAGCTTGGCGCCCCGCCATCCTCTCGAGCAGTACTTC.

CDR3 sequence: CASSSISDRDYYEQYF. The DNA of the CDR3 is TGTGCCAGCAGCTCTATATCGGACAGGGATTACTACGAGCAGTACTTC. The chain couples TRBV7-2 to TRBJ2-7, with 8 positions matching TRBD1. The V segment lost 4 bases and the J segment 3 bases; nucleotides outside the gene matches: 11. Germline CDR1 SGHTA, CDR2 FQGNSA. This CDR3 region has 16 residues.

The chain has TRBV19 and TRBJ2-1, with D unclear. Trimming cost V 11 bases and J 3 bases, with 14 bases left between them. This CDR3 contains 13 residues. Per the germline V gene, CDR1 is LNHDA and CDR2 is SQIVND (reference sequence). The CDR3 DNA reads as TGTGCCCTACTCCGGCAGAGCTACAATGAGCAGTTCTTC. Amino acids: CALLRQSYNEQFF.

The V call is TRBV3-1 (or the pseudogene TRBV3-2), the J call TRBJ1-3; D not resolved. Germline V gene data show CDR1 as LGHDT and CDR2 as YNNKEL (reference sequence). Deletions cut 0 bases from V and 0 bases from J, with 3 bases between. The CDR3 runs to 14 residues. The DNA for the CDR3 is TGTGCCAGCAGCCAAGATGCCTCTGGAAACACCATATATTTT. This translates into CASSQDASGNTIYF.